Listed here are 32 T cell receptor beta chains from one sample, sequenced in a study of cytomegalovirus exposure and HLA in healthy donors. PCR amplification relied on 60 Vbeta primers (plus 13 Jbeta primers). TCRdb's copy holds only in-frame clones and misses some; the assay was immunoSEQ multiplex PCR. The sample carries roughly 130,000 clones, 75% to 90% recorded once. Sequencing was carried out using PBMCs. The receptors were sampled from a middle-aged man in good health and CMV-seronegative.

The V gene is TRBV30, the J gene TRBJ2-2; 9 positions agree with TRBD2. Germline CDR1 reads GTSNPN; CDR2 reads SVGIG (reference sequence). With V trimmed by 0 bases and J by 4 bases, 9 bases remained unmatched. This CDR3 has 17 residues. CDR3 in amino acids: CAWSVRRGGVRTGELFF. The CDR3 DNA reads as TGTGCCTGGAGTGTGCGGCGGGGGGGCGTTCGCACCGGGGAGCTGTTTTTT. Full variable domain (missing parts from reference TRBV30 and TRBJ2-2): SQTIHQWPATLVQPVGSPLSLECTVEGTSNPNLYWYRQAAGRGLQLLFYSVGIGQISSEVPQNLSASRPQDRQFILSSKKLLLSDSGFYLCAWSVRRGGVRTGELFFGEGSRLTVL.

This clone turned up a few times. The chain uses TRBV6-1 and TRBJ1-4; D is perhaps TRBD1 (6 bases). Germline V lookup: CDR1 MNHNS, CDR2 SASEGT. The CDR3 runs 15 residues. The germline V and J ends were trimmed by 5 bases and 4 bases, with 14 bases remaining between them. The CDR3 reads CASSFLTGGNEKLFF. The CDR3, as DNA: TGTGCCAGCAGTTTCTTGACAGGTGGTAATGAAAAACTGTTTTTT.

This chain uses TRBV19 with TRBJ2-3; 14 nucleotides match TRBD2. The CDR3 spans 16 residues. Losses at the gene ends were 6 bases for V and 6 bases for J; bases not matched to a gene: 8. Germline CDR1 is LNHDA and CDR2 is SQIVND (reference sequence). The CDR3 here is CASSHRGTSGSDTQYF. The CDR3 DNA reads as TGTGCCAGTAGCCATAGAGGGACTAGCGGGAGCGATACGCAGTATTTT.

V gene TRBV7-9 combines with J gene TRBJ2-1, with 7 bases matching TRBD2. This CDR3 contains 14 residues. The V and J ends lost 3 bases and 6 bases, in that order; junction bases with no gene match: 5. Germline V CDR1 and CDR2: SEHNR, FQNEAQ (reference sequence). The CDR3 region is CASSFLAAGNEQFF. DNA for the CDR3: TGTGCCAGCAGCTTCCTAGCGGCGGGCAATGAGCAGTTCTTC.

The V gene is TRBV6-5, the J gene TRBJ2-7; TRBD2 matches at 9 bases. Germline V gene lookup returns CDR1 MNHEY and CDR2 SVGAGI. The CDR3 sequence is 14 residues long. With V trimmed by 5 bases and J by 0 bases, 2 bases remained unmatched. CDR3: CASSATSGSYEQYF. CDR3 DNA: TGTGCCAGCAGTGCGACTAGCGGCTCCTACGAGCAGTACTTC.

V and J are TRBV6-1 and TRBJ2-1; 7 nucleotides line up with TRBD2. Germline lookup yields CDR1 MNHNS and CDR2 SASEGT. V was clipped by 5 bases and J by 3 bases; unmatched bases: 7. This CDR3 has 15 residues. Here the CDR3 reads CASSPQPGGYNEQFF. The CDR3 region has the DNA TGTGCCAGCAGTCCCCAACCGGGGGGCTACAATGAGCAGTTCTTC.

This clone was observed once. The rearrangement uses TRBV7-2 and TRBJ1-6; D perhaps matches TRBD1 (5 bases). The CDR3 is 14 residues long. The germline gives CDR1 SGHTA, CDR2 FQGNSA. Trimming left V 1 base short and J 5 bases short, with 6 bases between. The CDR3: CASSLGQNNSPLHF. The CDR3 DNA is TGTGCCAGCAGCTTAGGACAGAATAATTCACCCCTCCACTTT.

This chain joins TRBV29-1 and TRBJ2-1, with D unclear. V was shortened by 8 bases and J by 15 bases, with 23 bases between the two germline ends. The CDR3 runs 12 residues. The germline gives CDR1 SQVTM, CDR2 ANQGSEA. DNA of the CDR3: TGCAGCTCCTCTAGTTTTGGGTCTAGTCTGTTCTTC. As protein: CSSSSFGSSLFF.

The V and J genes are TRBV7-3 and TRBJ2-1, with 9 bases that match TRBD2. The V gene's germline CDR1 is SGHTA and CDR2 FQGTGA. The trim removed 2 bases at V and 4 bases at J, leaving 0 bases unmatched. This CDR3 has 14 residues. CDR3 amino acids: CASSLLAGYNEQFF. The CDR3 nucleotides are TGTGCCAGCAGCTTACTAGCGGGGTACAATGAGCAGTTCTTC.

This clone appeared a few times. The chain links TRBV5-1 to TRBJ2-7; TRBD1 agrees at 10 bases. CDR1 and CDR2 from the germline V gene are SGHRS and YFSETQ. The CDR3 is 16 residues long. The trim removed 4 bases at V and 2 bases at J, leaving 9 bases unmatched. For the CDR3, the DNA is TGCGCCAGCAGCGCCAACCCGGGACAGGGGACCTACGAGCAGTACTTC. Protein product: CASSANPGQGTYEQYF. Full variable domain (outside the CDR3, taken from reference TRBV5-1 and TRBJ2-7): KAGVTQTPRYLIKTRGQQVTLSCSPISGHRSVSWYQQTPGQGLQFLFEYFSETQRNKGNFPGRFSGRQFSNSRSEMNVSTLELGDSALYLCASSANPGQGTYEQYFGPGTRLTVT.

The chain uses TRBV28 and TRBJ1-4; weak D call: TRBD1 (5 bases). The ends were cut back, 6 bases at V and 7 bases at J, with 12 bases in the middle. Germline V gene lookup returns CDR1 MDHEN and CDR2 SYDVKM. The length of the CDR3 is 13 residues. The CDR3, as DNA: TGTGCCAGCAGGGAGGGGTCTGGTGAAAAACTGTTTTTT. Protein: CASREGSGEKLFF.

This clone has a handful of counts. The rearrangement uses TRBV5-1 and TRBJ1-1, with no clear D. V gave up 0 bases and J gave up 4 bases, with 7 bases separating them. The CDR3 extends over 13 amino acids. Germline CDR1 is SGHRS and CDR2 is YFSETQ. The CDR3 spells CASSLGRGTEAFF. For the CDR3, the DNA is TGCGCCAGCAGCTTGGGACGAGGCACTGAAGCTTTCTTT.

The chain combines TRBV7-9 with TRBJ1-6; possible D gene TRBD1, 6 bases. Germline lookup yields CDR1 SEHNR and CDR2 FQNEAQ (reference sequence). Trimming shortened V by 5 bases and J by 7 bases, and 15 bases separated the two germline ends. The CDR3 sequence is 15 residues long. The CDR3 is CASSLEQGVNSPLHF. The CDR3 DNA follows: TGTGCCAGCAGCCTTGAACAGGGAGTGAATTCACCCCTCCACTTT.

The genes are TRBV28 and TRBJ1-2, with TRBD1 identical over 8 bases. V was pared by 4 bases and J by 10 bases, with 14 bases of the junction left unmatched. The CDR3 totals 15 residues. Per the germline V gene, CDR1 is MDHEN and CDR2 is SYDVKM. This chain's CDR3 is CASSSQGAGPKDYTF. The CDR3 DNA follows: TGTGCCAGCAGTTCCCAGGGGGCGGGCCCGAAGGACTACACCTTC.

This clone was detected only a few times. The J gene is TRBJ1-4, the V gene TRBV2; possibly TRBD1 for D (6 bases). The CDR3 sequence is 15 residues long. Trimming removed 5 bases from V and 2 bases from J, with 12 bases in between. Germline V gene sequence: CDR1 SNHLY, CDR2 FYNNEI. The CDR3 DNA sequence: TGTGCCAGCAGTTTAGGGGGGGCCACTAATGAAAAACTGTTTTTT. This encodes CASSLGGATNEKLFF.

The rearrangement joins TRBV2 to TRBJ1-3; D perhaps matches TRBD1 (5 bases). The CDR3 consists of 14 residues. CDR1 and CDR2 from the germline V gene are SNHLY and FYNNEI. Between the trimmed V and J ends, which lost 10 bases and 1 base, there was a span of 14 bases. DNA of the CDR3: TGTGCCACCGCTTACCGGGGGTCTGGAAACACCATATATTTT. Protein: CATAYRGSGNTIYF.

The chain recombines TRBV5-4 with TRBJ2-5; TRBD1 matches 8 bases. V shed 0 bases and J 4 bases; nucleotides not matched to a gene: 5. Germline CDR1 is SGHNT and CDR2 is YYREEE (reference sequence). CDR3 length equals 15 residues. CDR3 sequence (DNA): TGTGCCAGCAGCTTGGTGGCAGGGGGCGGAGAGACCCAGTACTTC. It specifies CASSLVAGGGETQYF.

Only one count was recorded for this clone. Distinct nucleotide sequences in the sample also encode this CDR3. The V call is TRBV5-1, the J call TRBJ2-7; maybe TRBD2 (5 bases). Germline V gene lookup returns CDR1 SGHRS and CDR2 YFSETQ. The V gene lost 0 bases and the J gene lost 1 base, with 11 bases spanning the gap. The CDR3 length is 15 residues. CDR3 sequence: CASSLGGLPSYEQYF. CDR3 DNA sequence: TGCGCCAGCAGCTTGGGTGGACTGCCTTCCTACGAGCAGTACTTC.

The CDR3 region has the DNA TGTGCCAGCAGCTTAAGTCACTTCTCCTACGAGCAGTACTTC. It yields the protein CASSLSHFSYEQYF. The chain links TRBV11-1 to TRBJ2-7; D gene unclear. The germline V and J ends were trimmed by 2 bases and 0 bases, with 8 bases remaining between them. Germline V gene lookup returns CDR1 SGHAT and CDR2 FQDESV (reference sequence). CDR3 length equals 14 residues.

This clone was recorded only once. The CDR3 protein is CASSLETYPVATTFF. The CDR3 DNA reads as TGTGCCAGCAGCTTAGAGACTTACCCAGTGGCTACCACGTTCTTC. This rearrangement joins TRBV13 to TRBJ2-1, with no clear D. V lost 1 base, J lost 15 bases, and 22 bases lay in between. This CDR3 has 15 amino acids. Germline assignment: CDR1 PRHDT and CDR2 FYEKMQ (reference sequence).

This sequence joins TRBV19 and TRBJ1-4; 7 bases align to TRBD1. The CDR3 sequence is 15 residues long. V shed 5 bases and J 0 bases; nucleotides not matched to a gene: 3. Germline V gene data show CDR1 as LNHDA and CDR2 as SQIVND (reference sequence). CDR3 residues: CASSSGQSTNEKLFF. The CDR3 DNA reads TGTGCCAGTAGTTCGGGACAGTCAACTAATGAAAAACTGTTTTTT. The whole variable domain, remainder taken from reference TRBV19 and TRBJ1-4, is DGGITQSPKYLFRKEGQNVTLSCEQNLNHDAMYWYRQDPGQGLRLIYYSQIVNDFQKGDIAEGYSVSREKKESFPLTVTSAQKNPTAFYLCASSSGQSTNEKLFFGSGTQLSVL.

This clone has a single count. The genes are TRBV5-8 and TRBJ2-3; TRBD1 matches 7 bases. Germline trimming cut 0 bases from V and 3 bases from J; bases unmatched to any gene: 4. The CDR3 runs to 15 residues. CDR1 SGHTS and CDR2 YDEGEE come from the germline V gene. The CDR3 DNA reads TGTGCCAGCAGCTTGGCCCTACAGGGGACAGATACGCAGTATTTT. Translation: CASSLALQGTDTQYF.

The chain uses TRBV28 and TRBJ1-1; a weak D match, TRBD1 (6 bases). The CDR3 has 15 residues. CDR1 and CDR2 (germline): MDHEN, SYDVKM. V lost 5 bases to trimming and J lost 1 base, with 14 bases between them. The CDR3 bases are TGTGCCAGCAGTCCCCTGGGACACTGGAACACTGAAGCTTTCTTT. Protein: CASSPLGHWNTEAFF.

The rearrangement links TRBV5-8 to TRBJ1-5; D is uncertain. CDR1 is SGHTS, CDR2 YDEGEE, per germline. The CDR3 covers 15 residues. V dropped 0 bases and J dropped 7 bases, with 14 bases sitting between them. The CDR3 region is CASSLAGTQLQPQHF. The CDR3 DNA reads TGTGCCAGCAGCTTGGCAGGCACTCAGCTGCAGCCCCAGCATTTT.

V usage is TRBV6-1 and J usage is TRBJ1-5; maybe TRBD1 (6 bases). With 4 bases removed from V and 7 bases from J, the gap between germline ends came to 17 bases. Germline CDR1 reads MNHNS; CDR2 reads SASEGT. CDR3 size: 15 residues. For the CDR3, the DNA is TGTGCCAGCAGTGGTGGGCCGAGGGACACACAGCCCCAGCATTTT. It yields the protein CASSGGPRDTQPQHF.

This rearrangement joins TRBV19 to TRBJ2-6; D possibly corresponds to TRBD2 (6 bases). The CDR3 covers 15 residues. V dropped 7 bases and J dropped 0 bases, with 10 bases sitting between them. Per the germline V gene, CDR1 is LNHDA and CDR2 is SQIVND (reference sequence). The CDR3 spells CASTQDYSGANVLTF. Written as DNA, the CDR3 is TGTGCCAGTACCCAGGACTACTCTGGGGCCAACGTCCTGACTTTC. Supplemented by reference TRBV19 and TRBJ2-6, the full variable domain reads DGGITQSPKYLFRKEGQNVTLSCEQNLNHDAMYWYRQDPGQGLRLIYYSQIVNDFQKGDIAEGYSVSREKKESFPLTVTSAQKNPTAFYLCASTQDYSGANVLTFGAGSRLTVL.

This clone appeared once. V gene TRBV7-7 combines with J gene TRBJ2-3; possibly TRBD1 for D (5 bases). Germline CDR1 and CDR2: SSHAT and FNYEAQ (reference sequence). Trimming shortened V by 1 base and J by 4 bases, and 12 bases separated the two germline ends. This CDR3 spans 15 amino acids. CDR3 residues: CASSLDLGAADTQYF. The DNA of the CDR3 is TGTGCCAGCAGCTTAGACCTAGGGGCAGCAGATACGCAGTATTTT. Using reference TRBV7-7 and TRBJ2-3 for the parts outside the CDR3, the full variable domain is GAGVSQSPRYKVTKRGQDVTLRCDPISSHATLYWYQQALGQGPEFLTYFNYEAQPDKSGLPSDRFSAERPEGSISTLTIQRTEQRDSAMYRCASSLDLGAADTQYFGPGTRLTVL.

This chain joins TRBV6-6 and TRBJ2-7; the match to TRBD1 covers 8 bases. V was clipped by 11 bases and J by 2 bases; unmatched bases: 8. Germline V CDR1 and CDR2: MNHNY, SVGAGI (reference sequence). The CDR3 has 13 residues. CDR3 in DNA: TGTGCCTCCGCGGGACAGGATACCTACGAGCAGTACTTC. It is translated as CASAGQDTYEQYF.

J is TRBJ2-1 and V is TRBV27; 7 nucleotides align to TRBD1. Trimming cost V 5 bases and J 0 bases; bases outside gene matches: 10. The CDR3 runs to 17 residues. Germline CDR1 reads MNHEY; CDR2 reads SMNVEV (reference sequence). The CDR3 DNA follows: TGTGCCAGCAGTCCCCGGACAGGCCGGAGCTCCTACAATGAGCAGTTCTTC. It is translated as CASSPRTGRSSYNEQFF.

The chain uses TRBV4-2 and TRBJ1-4; perhaps TRBD1 as D (6 bases). Between the trimmed V and J ends, which lost 2 bases and 3 bases, there was a span of 13 bases. Germline V gene lookup returns CDR1 LGHNA and CDR2 YNFKEQ. The CDR3 extends over 16 amino acids. CDR3 sequence: CASSQTGKSANEKLFF. The CDR3 DNA reads TGTGCCAGCAGCCAAACAGGGAAGTCGGCTAATGAAAAACTGTTTTTT.

The V gene is TRBV29-1, the J gene TRBJ2-1, with 7 nucleotides matching TRBD1. Looked up from germline, CDR1 is SQVTM and CDR2 is ANQGSEA. V shed 7 bases and J 8 bases; nucleotides not matched to a gene: 5. The CDR3 sequence is 11 residues long. CDR3 bases: TGCAGCGGACGACAGGGCCATGAGCAGTTCTTC. Protein sequence: CSGRQGHEQFF.

This chain uses TRBV28 with TRBJ1-4; D is unresolved. The V end lost 6 bases, the J end lost 2 bases, and 4 bases lay between the germline ends. CDR1 and CDR2 (germline): MDHEN, SYDVKM. CDR3 length: 12 residues. CDR3 in DNA: TGTGCCAGCAGGGGCACTAATGAAAAACTGTTTTTT. The encoded protein is CASRGTNEKLFF.